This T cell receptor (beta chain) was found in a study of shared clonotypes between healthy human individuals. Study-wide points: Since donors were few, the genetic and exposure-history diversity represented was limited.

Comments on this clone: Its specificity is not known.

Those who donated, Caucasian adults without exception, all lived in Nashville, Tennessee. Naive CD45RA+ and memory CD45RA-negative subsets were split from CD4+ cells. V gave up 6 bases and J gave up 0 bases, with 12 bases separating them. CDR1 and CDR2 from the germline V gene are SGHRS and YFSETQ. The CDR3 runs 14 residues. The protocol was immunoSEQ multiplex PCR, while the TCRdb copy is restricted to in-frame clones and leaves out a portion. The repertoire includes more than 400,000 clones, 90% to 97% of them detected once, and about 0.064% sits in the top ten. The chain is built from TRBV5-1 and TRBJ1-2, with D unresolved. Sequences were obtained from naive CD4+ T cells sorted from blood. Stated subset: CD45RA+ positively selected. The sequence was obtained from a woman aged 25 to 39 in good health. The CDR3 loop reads CASTPSVPNYGYTF. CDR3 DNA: TGCGCCAGCACCCCCTCGGTCCCTAACTATGGCTACACCTTC.